Sequencing of this TCR beta chain was carried out in a study of blood T cell repertoires in COVID-19. The repertoire was sequenced with immunoSEQ multiplex PCR; TCRdb's copy has only in-frame clones and lacks some. The table lists 250,000 to 300,000 clones, roughly 91% of them singletons. V shed 0 bases, J shed 3 bases, and the junction held 2 bases outside the gene matches. Germline CDR1 reads SGHRS; CDR2 reads YFSETQ. The length of the CDR3 is 15 residues. This sequence originates from an older woman in a cohort exposed to, infected with or recovered from COVID-19 (not recorded which). The J gene is TRBJ1-4, the V gene TRBV5-1, with 7 bases lining up with TRBD1. The sample was PBMCs or T cells enriched from blood (not recorded which). Here the CDR3 DNA reads TGCGCCAGCAGCTTGGTAGGGACAGCTAATGAAAAACTGTTTTTT. Protein: CASSLVGTANEKLFF.